These 10 T cell receptor beta chains share one sample of origin, sequenced in a study of cytomegalovirus exposure and HLA in healthy donors. PCR amplification relied on 60 Vbeta primers (plus 13 Jbeta primers). Sequencing used immunoSEQ multiplex PCR; TCRdb keeps in-frame clones, though not all of them. The data hold around 130,000 clones, with roughly 80% observed a single time. Sequencing was done on a sample of PBMCs. The receptor set was obtained from a woman between 18 and 29 years old in good health and CMV-seronegative.

The CDR3 is CASSGGTTTYEQYF. Here the CDR3 DNA reads TGCGCCAGCAGCGGCGGGACTACTACCTACGAGCAGTACTTC. The chain has TRBV5-1 and TRBJ2-7; 7 positions agree with TRBD2. V trimming: 4 bases; J trimming: 2 bases; junction bases outside the gene matches: 6. CDR3 length: 14 residues. Germline V gene data show CDR1 as SGHRS and CDR2 as YFSETQ. The complete variable domain, with remaining parts taken from reference TRBV5-1 and TRBJ2-7, reads KAGVTQTPRYLIKTRGQQVTLSCSPISGHRSVSWYQQTPGQGLQFLFEYFSETQRNKGNFPGRFSGRQFSNSRSEMNVSTLELGDSALYLCASSGGTTTYEQYFGPGTRLTVT.

CDR3 coding DNA: TGTGCCAGCAGTGCTGGACTAGCCAACACCGGGGAGCTGTTTTTT. Protein product: CASSAGLANTGELFF. The chain uses TRBV2 and TRBJ2-2; 8 bases line up with TRBD2. V trimming: 4 bases; J trimming: 2 bases; junction bases outside the gene matches: 3. This CDR3 is 15 amino acids long. Germline CDR1 reads SNHLY; CDR2 reads FYNNEI.

The table lists this clone with a count of one. This sequence joins TRBV7-2 and TRBJ1-2, with 7 bases that match TRBD1. Germline loops: CDR1 SGHTA, CDR2 FQGNSA. J lost 8 bases, V lost 0 bases, and 6 bases had no gene match. CDR3 length: 14 residues. DNA of the CDR3: TGTGCCAGCAGCTTAGCTGATCGGACAGGAGGCTACACCTTC. This codes for CASSLADRTGGYTF.

V and J are TRBV5-1 and TRBJ2-5, with 8 bases matching TRBD1. Germline V CDR1 and CDR2: SGHRS, YFSETQ. This CDR3 is built from 14 residues. The ends lost 2 bases at V and 5 bases at J; junction bases unmatched: 5. This chain's CDR3 is CASSFPGGEETQYF. In nucleotides, the CDR3 is TGCGCCAGCAGCTTTCCAGGGGGCGAGGAGACCCAGTACTTC.

This clone came up once. The CDR3 spells CASSLGLAGTDTQYF. For the CDR3, the DNA is TGTGCCAGCAGCTTAGGATTAGCGGGCACAGATACGCAGTATTTT. This chain uses TRBV7-3 with TRBJ2-3, with D tentatively TRBD2 (6 bases). The CDR3 sequence is 15 residues long. CDR1 is SGHTA and CDR2 is FQGTGA in the germline V gene. V was clipped by 2 bases and J by 1 base, with 10 bases between them. Full variable domain (missing parts from reference TRBV7-3 and TRBJ2-3): GAGVSQTPSNKVTEKGKYVELRCDPISGHTALYWYRQSLGQGPEFLIYFQGTGAADDSGLPNDRFFAVRPEGSVSTLKIQRTERGDSAVYLCASSLGLAGTDTQYFGPGTRLTVL.

The chain uses TRBV2 and TRBJ1-4; no clear D. The germline V and J ends were trimmed by 4 bases and 2 bases, with 14 bases remaining between them. Germline V gene sequence: CDR1 SNHLY, CDR2 FYNNEI. This CDR3 is built from 16 residues. The CDR3 region is CASSAGLRVTNEKLFF. The CDR3 nucleotides read TGTGCCAGCAGTGCAGGTCTGAGGGTCACTAATGAAAAACTGTTTTTT.

The rearrangement links TRBV9 to TRBJ1-1; D ambiguous. The length of the CDR3 is 13 residues. Germline values: CDR1 SGDLS, CDR2 YYNGEE. V lost 4 bases to trimming and J lost 0 bases, with 7 bases between them. Here the CDR3 reads CASSSSMNTEAFF. The CDR3 DNA reads TGTGCCAGCAGCTCCTCTATGAACACTGAAGCTTTCTTT.

The V call is TRBV4-3, the J call TRBJ1-2; no reliable D call. Germline values: CDR1 LGHNA, CDR2 YSLEER. Deletions cut 0 bases from V and 4 bases from J, with 12 bases between. There are 15 residues in the CDR3. The CDR3 DNA reads as TGCGCCAGCAGCCAAGATTTAGGAGGAATCTATGGCTACACCTTC. Translated: CASSQDLGGIYGYTF.

The V call is TRBV30, the J call TRBJ1-1; 8 nucleotides match TRBD1. The V and J ends lost 5 bases and 1 base, in that order; junction bases with no gene match: 15. The CDR3 is 17 residues long. Per germline, CDR1 GTSNPN and CDR2 SVGIG (reference sequence). The CDR3 bases are TGTGCCTGGGGTGGTCCCGACAGGGGTGTTTCGAACACTGAAGCTTTCTTT. Translation gives CAWGGPDRGVSNTEAFF.

The V call is TRBV4-2, the J call TRBJ1-1; 9 nucleotides match TRBD1. Germline V gene lookup returns CDR1 LGHNA and CDR2 YNFKEQ. J lost 11 bases, V lost 4 bases, and 14 bases had no gene match. CDR3 length: 15 residues. The CDR3 reads CASSLPTGGDPEAFF. DNA for the CDR3: TGTGCCAGCAGCCTCCCAACAGGGGGCGACCCCGAGGCTTTCTTT.